This TCR beta chain emerged from a study of post-analysis software for immune sequencing data. Prepared TCR beta cDNA libraries contained unique molecular identifiers. TCRdb passed the PCR reads through MiXCR, listing each CDR3 protein once. The data contain hundreds of thousands of distinct CDR3 sequences, 53% of them singletons. The clonotype comes from a girl aged 10-17 years with multiple sclerosis. The specimen sequenced was blood.

DNA of the CDR3: TGTGCCAGCAGCCACACCCTTGGGGCTGGCTACACCTTC. This sequence encodes CASSHTLGAGYTF. The rearrangement links TRBV12-3 or TRBV12-4 to TRBJ1-2; weak D call: TRBD1 (5 bases). The germline V and J ends were trimmed by 6 bases and 7 bases, with 15 bases remaining between them. This CDR3 region has 13 residues.